This T cell receptor beta chain derives from a study of blood T cell repertoires in COVID-19. Across the whole study: The origin of the acute and convalescent COVID-19 samples was the United States, Italy and Spain. Nucleic acid was either cDNA or gDNA, and it came from T cells, B-cell-depleted T cells, or PBMCs.

How the authors handled the data: The authors estimated nucleated cell counts from reference gene primer amplification. Clones were sequenced by immunoSEQ multiplex PCR, and TCRdb holds only the in-frame ones, with some missing. That table gives V, J and clone size, and the DNA gave D and trimming. The sample lists around 32,000 clones, 65% to 90% occurring once. The V and J ends lost 4 bases and 4 bases, in that order; junction bases with no gene match: 14. Germline-derived CDR1 and CDR2 are SGHRS and YFSETQ. The CDR3 is 16 residues long. This chain joins TRBV5-1 and TRBJ2-7, with 7 bases fitting TRBD1. This TCR came from a woman aged 80 or over with active or convalescent COVID-19. Sequencing input: peripheral blood. CDR3 in amino acids: CASSTGTAPGIYEQYF. The CDR3 DNA sequence: TGCGCCAGCAGCACCGGGACAGCCCCTGGGATTTACGAGCAGTACTTC. The entire variable domain, with the rest obtained from reference TRBV5-1 and TRBJ2-7, is as follows: KAGVTQTPRYLIKTRGQQVTLSCSPISGHRSVSWYQQTPGQGLQFLFEYFSETQRNKGNFPGRFSGRQFSNSRSEMNVSTLELGDSALYLCASSTGTAPGIYEQYFGPGTRLTVT.